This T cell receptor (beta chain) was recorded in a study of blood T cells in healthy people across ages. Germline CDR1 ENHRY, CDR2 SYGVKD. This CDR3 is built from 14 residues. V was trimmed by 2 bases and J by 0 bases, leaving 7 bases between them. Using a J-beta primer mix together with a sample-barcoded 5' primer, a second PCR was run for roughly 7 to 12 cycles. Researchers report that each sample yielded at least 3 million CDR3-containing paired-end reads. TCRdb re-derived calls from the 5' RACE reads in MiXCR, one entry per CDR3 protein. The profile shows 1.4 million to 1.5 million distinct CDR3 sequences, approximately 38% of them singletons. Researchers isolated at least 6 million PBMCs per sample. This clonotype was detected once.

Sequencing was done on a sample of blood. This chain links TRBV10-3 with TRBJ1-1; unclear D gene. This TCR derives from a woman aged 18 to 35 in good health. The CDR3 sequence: CAISEDTLNTEAFF. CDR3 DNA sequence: TGTGCCATCAGTGAGGATACACTGAACACTGAAGCTTTCTTT.